At least ten counts were recorded for the clone carrying this TCR beta chain. Its antigen is not identified. The data derive from a study of T cell repertoires in cytomegalovirus infection. CDR1 is SGHVS, CDR2 FQNEAQ, per germline. The CDR3 contains 19 residues. The J segment lost 0 bases and the V segment lost 3 bases, leaving 7 bases of the junction unmatched. TCRdb reprocessed the reads with MiXCR, giving one entry per CDR3 protein. Among roughly 90,000 distinct CDR3 sequences listed, 29% were seen once. V gene TRBV7-8 combines with J gene TRBJ2-2, with TRBD2 matching 13 bases. Source: CD8+ T cells from cultured PBMCs, taken from culture after CMV antigen stimulation. This TCR was sampled from a human donor in good health (CMV status not recorded). Some clones in this sample may be carry-over from other donors' samples. CDR3 sequence: CASSFWTSGGLSNTGELFF. The CDR3 bases are TGTGCCAGCAGCTTTTGGACTAGCGGGGGCCTCTCGAACACCGGGGAGCTGTTTTTT.